This entry describes one TCR beta chain. This sample's time point: baseline, week 1 (first vaccination visit). As for treatment: pre-vaccination baseline after standard-of-care therapy. The data derive from a study of a mutant IDH1 vaccine in newly diagnosed glioma. The wider study: Treated patients were around 60% male, around 38% female, mean age approximately 41 years.

The table came from immunoSEQ multiplex PCR; TCRdb's copy has only in-frame clones and leaves some out. Of around 53,000 clones listed, roughly 85% are singletons. CDR1 and CDR2 from the germline V gene are MNHNS and SASEGT. This CDR3 is built from 15 residues. V gave up 4 bases and J gave up 2 bases, with 15 bases separating them. Here the sequenced sample was PBMCs, taken from a glioma patient treated with radiotherapy, temozolomide or both. This sequence was found in a man aged 35-49 years with glioma. The chain links TRBV6-1 to TRBJ2-7; possibly TRBD1 for D (6 bases). CDR3 sequence: CASSAVTGPPYEQYF. The CDR3 DNA is TGTGCCAGCAGTGCCGTCACAGGGCCGCCCTACGAGCAGTACTTC.